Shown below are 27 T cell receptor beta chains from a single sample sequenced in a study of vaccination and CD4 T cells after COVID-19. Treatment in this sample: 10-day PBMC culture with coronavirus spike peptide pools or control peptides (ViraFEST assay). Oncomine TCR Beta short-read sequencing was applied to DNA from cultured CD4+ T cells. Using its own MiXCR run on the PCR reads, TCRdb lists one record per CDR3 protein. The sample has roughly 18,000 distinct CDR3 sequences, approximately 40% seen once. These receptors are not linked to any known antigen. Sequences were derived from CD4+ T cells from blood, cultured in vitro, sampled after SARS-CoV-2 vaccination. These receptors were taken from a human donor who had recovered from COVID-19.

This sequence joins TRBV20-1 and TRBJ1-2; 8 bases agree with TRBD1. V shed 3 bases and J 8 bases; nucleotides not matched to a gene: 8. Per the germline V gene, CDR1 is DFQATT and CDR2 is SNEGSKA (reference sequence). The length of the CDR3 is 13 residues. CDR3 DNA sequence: TGCAGTGCTAGGCTGGACAGGGTTCGCGGCTACACCTTC. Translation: CSARLDRVRGYTF.

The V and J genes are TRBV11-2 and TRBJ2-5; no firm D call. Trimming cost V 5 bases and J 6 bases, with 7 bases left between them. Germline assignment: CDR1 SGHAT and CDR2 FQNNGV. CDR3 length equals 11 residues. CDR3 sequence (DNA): TGTGCCAGCAGCCCCGGTCAGACCCAGTACTTC. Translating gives CASSPGQTQYF.

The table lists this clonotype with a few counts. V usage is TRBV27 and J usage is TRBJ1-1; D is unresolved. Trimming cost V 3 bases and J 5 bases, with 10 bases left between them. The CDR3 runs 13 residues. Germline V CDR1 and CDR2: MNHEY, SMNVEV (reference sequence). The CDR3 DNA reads TGTGCCAGCAGTTTCAGGACGTGGACTGAAGCTTTCTTT. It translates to CASSFRTWTEAFF.

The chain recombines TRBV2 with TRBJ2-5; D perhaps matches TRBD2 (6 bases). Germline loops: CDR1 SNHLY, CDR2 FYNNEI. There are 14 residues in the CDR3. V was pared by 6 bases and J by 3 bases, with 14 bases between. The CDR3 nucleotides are TGTGCCAGCAGCCCGGCGGGGTTTAAAGAGACCCAGTACTTC. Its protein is CASSPAGFKETQYF. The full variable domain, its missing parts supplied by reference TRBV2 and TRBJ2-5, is EPEVTQTPSHQVTQMGQEVILRCVPISNHLYFYWYRQILGQKVEFLVSFYNNEISEKSEIFDDQFSVERPDGSNFTLKIRSTKLEDSAMYFCASSPAGFKETQYFGPGTRLLVL.

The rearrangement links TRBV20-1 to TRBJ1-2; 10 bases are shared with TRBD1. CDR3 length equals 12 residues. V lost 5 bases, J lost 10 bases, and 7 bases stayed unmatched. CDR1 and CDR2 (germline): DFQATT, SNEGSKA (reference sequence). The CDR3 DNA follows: TGCAGTGCTGACTCCGGGACAGGGGTCTACACCTTC. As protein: CSADSGTGVYTF.

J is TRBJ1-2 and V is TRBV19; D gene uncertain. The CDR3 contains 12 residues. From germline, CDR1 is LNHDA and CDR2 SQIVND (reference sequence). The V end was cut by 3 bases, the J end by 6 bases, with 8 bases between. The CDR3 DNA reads TGTGCCAGTAGTATTAGGCAGGATGGCTACACCTTC. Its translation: CASSIRQDGYTF.

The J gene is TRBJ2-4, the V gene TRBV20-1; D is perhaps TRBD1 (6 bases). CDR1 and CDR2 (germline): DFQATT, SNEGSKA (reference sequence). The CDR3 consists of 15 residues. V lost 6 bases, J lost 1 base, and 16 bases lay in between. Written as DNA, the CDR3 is TGCAGTGCCAGGGGAGAACTGGGGGCCAAAAACATTCAGTACTTC. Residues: CSARGELGAKNIQYF.

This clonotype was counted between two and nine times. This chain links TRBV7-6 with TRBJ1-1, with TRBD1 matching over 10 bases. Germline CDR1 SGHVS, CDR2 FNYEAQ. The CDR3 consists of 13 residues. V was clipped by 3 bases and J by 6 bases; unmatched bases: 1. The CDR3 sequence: CASSFGQGAEAFF. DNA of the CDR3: TGTGCCAGCAGCTTCGGACAGGGGGCTGAAGCTTTCTTT.

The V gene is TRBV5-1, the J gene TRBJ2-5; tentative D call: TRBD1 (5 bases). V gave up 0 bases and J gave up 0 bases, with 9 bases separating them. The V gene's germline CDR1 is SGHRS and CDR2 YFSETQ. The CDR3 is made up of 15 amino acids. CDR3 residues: CASSLAAGNQETQYF. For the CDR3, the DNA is TGCGCCAGCAGCTTGGCGGCAGGGAACCAAGAGACCCAGTACTTC. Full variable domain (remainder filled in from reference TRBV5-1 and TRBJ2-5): KAGVTQTPRYLIKTRGQQVTLSCSPISGHRSVSWYQQTPGQGLQFLFEYFSETQRNKGNFPGRFSGRQFSNSRSEMNVSTLELGDSALYLCASSLAAGNQETQYFGPGTRLLVL.

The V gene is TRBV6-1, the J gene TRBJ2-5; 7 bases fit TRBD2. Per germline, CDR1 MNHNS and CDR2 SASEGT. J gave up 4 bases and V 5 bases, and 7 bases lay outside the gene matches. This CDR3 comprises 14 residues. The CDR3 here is CASSPLGGIETQYF. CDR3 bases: TGTGCCAGCAGTCCCTTGGGAGGGATAGAGACCCAGTACTTC.

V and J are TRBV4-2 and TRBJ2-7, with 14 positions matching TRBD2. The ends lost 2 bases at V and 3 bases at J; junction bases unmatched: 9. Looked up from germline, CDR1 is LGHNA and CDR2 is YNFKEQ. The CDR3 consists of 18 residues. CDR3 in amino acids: CASSQTGTSGGPNYEQYF. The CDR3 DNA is TGTGCCAGCAGCCAAACCGGGACTAGCGGGGGACCCAACTACGAGCAGTACTTC.

CDR3 sequence reads: CASSVRGAGTQYF. CDR3 sequence (DNA): TGTGCCAGCAGCGTTCGAGGCGCTGGGACCCAGTACTTC. This rearrangement joins TRBV9 to TRBJ2-5; D is undetermined. Germline loops: CDR1 SGDLS, CDR2 YYNGEE. The CDR3 contains 13 residues. V shed 2 bases and J shed 7 bases, with 12 bases lying between them.

The DNA of the CDR3 is TGCAGTGGAATTCCCCAGGGTCTCCAAGCTTTCTTT. Protein: CSGIPQGLQAFF. The J gene is TRBJ1-1, the V gene TRBV20-1; D is perhaps TRBD1 (5 bases). The CDR3 spans 12 residues. V dropped 7 bases and J dropped 9 bases, with 18 bases sitting between them. From germline, CDR1 is DFQATT and CDR2 SNEGSKA (reference sequence).

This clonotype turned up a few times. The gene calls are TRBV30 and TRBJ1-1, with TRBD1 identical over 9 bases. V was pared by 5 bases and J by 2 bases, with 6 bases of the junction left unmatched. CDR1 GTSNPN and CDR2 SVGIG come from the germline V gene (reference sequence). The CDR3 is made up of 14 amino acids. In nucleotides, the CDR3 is TGTGCCTGGCTGGACAGGGGCCGCAACACTGAAGCTTTCTTT. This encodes CAWLDRGRNTEAFF.

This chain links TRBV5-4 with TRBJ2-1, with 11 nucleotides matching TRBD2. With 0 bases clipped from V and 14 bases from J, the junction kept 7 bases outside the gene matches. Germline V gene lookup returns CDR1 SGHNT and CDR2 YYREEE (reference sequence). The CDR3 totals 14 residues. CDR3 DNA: TGTGCCAGCAGCTTGGCAACACTAGCGGGAGTGGAGTTCTTC. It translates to CASSLATLAGVEFF.

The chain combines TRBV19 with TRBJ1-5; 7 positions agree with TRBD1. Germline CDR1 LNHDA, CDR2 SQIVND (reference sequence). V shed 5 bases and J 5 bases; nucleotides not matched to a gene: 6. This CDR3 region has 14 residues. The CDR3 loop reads CASSFPGGDQPQHF. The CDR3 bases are TGTGCCAGTAGTTTTCCAGGGGGGGATCAGCCCCAGCATTTT.

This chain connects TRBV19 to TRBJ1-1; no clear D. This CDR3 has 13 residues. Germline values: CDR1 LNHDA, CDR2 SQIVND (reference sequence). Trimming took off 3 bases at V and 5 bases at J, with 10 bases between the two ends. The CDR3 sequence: CASSMSLRTEAFF. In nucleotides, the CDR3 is TGTGCCAGTAGTATGTCCCTTCGGACTGAAGCTTTCTTT.

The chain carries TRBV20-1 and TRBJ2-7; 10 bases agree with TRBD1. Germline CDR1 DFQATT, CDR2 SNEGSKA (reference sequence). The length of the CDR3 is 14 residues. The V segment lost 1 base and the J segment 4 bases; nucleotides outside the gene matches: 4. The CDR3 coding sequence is TGCAGTGCTAGAGGTGACAGGGGGCGGTACGAGCAGTACTTC. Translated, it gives CSARGDRGRYEQYF.

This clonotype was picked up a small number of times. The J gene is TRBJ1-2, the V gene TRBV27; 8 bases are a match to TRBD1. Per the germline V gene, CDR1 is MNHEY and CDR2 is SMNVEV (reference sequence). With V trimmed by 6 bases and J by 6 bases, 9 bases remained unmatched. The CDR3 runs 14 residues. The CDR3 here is CASRGQAPGNGYTF. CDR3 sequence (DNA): TGTGCCAGCAGGGGACAGGCCCCGGGGAATGGCTACACCTTC.

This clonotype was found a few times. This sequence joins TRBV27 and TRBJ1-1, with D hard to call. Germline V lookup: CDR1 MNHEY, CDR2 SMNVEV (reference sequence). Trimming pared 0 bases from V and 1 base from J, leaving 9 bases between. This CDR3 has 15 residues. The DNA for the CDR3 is TGTGCCAGCAGTTTATCTAGGCCGGGGAACACTGAAGCTTTCTTT. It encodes CASSLSRPGNTEAFF.

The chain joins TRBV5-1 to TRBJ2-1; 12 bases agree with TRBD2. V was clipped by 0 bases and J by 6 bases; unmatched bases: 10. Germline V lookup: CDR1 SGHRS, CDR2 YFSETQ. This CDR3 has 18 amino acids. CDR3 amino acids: CASSLVLAGGLAGNEQFF. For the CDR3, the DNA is TGCGCCAGCAGCTTGGTCCTAGCGGGGGGGCTGGCGGGCAATGAGCAGTTCTTC. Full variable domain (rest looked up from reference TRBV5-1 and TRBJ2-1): KAGVTQTPRYLIKTRGQQVTLSCSPISGHRSVSWYQQTPGQGLQFLFEYFSETQRNKGNFPGRFSGRQFSNSRSEMNVSTLELGDSALYLCASSLVLAGGLAGNEQFFGPGTRLTVL.

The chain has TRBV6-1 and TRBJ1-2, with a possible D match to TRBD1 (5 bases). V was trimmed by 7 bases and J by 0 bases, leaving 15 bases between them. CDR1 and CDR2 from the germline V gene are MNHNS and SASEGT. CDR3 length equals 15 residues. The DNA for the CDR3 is TGTGCCAGCACCTCAAGGGACGGAGCTAACTATGGCTACACCTTC. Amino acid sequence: CASTSRDGANYGYTF.

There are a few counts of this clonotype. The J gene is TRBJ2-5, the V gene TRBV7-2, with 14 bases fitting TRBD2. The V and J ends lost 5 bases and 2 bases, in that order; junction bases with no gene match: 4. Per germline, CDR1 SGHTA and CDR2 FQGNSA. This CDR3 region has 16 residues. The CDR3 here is CASSLGLAGGQETQYF. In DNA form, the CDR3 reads TGTGCCAGCAGCCTAGGACTAGCGGGGGGACAAGAGACCCAGTACTTC. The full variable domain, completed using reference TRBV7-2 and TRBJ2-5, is GAGVSQSPSNKVTEKGKDVELRCDPISGHTALYWYRQSLGQGLEFLIYFQGNSAPDKSGLPSDRFSAERTGGSVSTLTIQRTQQEDSAVYLCASSLGLAGGQETQYFGPGTRLLVL.

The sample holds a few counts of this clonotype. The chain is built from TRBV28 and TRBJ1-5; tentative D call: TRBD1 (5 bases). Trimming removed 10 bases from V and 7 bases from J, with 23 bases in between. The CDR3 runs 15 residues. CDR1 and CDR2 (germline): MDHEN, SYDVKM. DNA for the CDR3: TGTGCCACCGCCGTAGGGGTAAGAGGAAACCAGCCCCAGCATTTT. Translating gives CATAVGVRGNQPQHF.

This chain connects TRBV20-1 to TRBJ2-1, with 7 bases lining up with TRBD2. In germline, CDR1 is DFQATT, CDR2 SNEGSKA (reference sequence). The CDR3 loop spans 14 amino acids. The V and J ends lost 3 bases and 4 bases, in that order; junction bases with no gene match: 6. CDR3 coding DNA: TGCAGTGCTAGTGGGGCTAGCGGATACAATGAGCAGTTCTTC. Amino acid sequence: CSASGASGYNEQFF.

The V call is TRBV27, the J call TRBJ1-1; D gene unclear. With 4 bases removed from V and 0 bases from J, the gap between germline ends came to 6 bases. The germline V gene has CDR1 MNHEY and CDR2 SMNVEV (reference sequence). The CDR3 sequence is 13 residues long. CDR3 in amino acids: CASSSTVNTEAFF. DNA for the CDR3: TGTGCCAGCAGTTCAACAGTGAACACTGAAGCTTTCTTT.

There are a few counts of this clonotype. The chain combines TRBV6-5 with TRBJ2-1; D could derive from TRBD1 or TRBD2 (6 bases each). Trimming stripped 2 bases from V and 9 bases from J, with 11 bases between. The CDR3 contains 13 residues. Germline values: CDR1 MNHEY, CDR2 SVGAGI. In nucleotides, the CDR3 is TGTGCCAGCAGTTACGGGGGGCTGGCTGAGCAGTTCTTC. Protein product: CASSYGGLAEQFF.